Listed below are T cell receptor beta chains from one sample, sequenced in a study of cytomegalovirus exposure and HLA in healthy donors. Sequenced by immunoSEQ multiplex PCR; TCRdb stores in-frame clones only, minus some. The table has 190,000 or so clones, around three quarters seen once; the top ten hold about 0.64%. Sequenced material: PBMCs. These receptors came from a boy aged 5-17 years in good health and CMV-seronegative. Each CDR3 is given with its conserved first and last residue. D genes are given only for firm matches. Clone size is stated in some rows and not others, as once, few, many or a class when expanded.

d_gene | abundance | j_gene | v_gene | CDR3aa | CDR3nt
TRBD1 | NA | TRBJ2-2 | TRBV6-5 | CASSYSAGGKRELFF | TGTGCCAGCAGTTACTCGGCAGGGGGCAAGAGGGAGCTGTTTTTT
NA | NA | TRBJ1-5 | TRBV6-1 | CASSDPGYSNQPQHF | TGTGCCAGCAGTGATCCAGGTTATAGCAATCAGCCCCAGCATTTT
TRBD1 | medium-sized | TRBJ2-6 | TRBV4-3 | CASSQAGQGRSGANVLTF | TGCGCCAGCAGCCAAGCAGGACAGGGCCGCTCTGGGGCCAACGTCCTGACTTTC
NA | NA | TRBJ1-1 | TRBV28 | CASSQGPRNTEAFF | TGTGCCAGCAGTCAGGGCCCAAGGAACACTGAAGCTTTCTTT
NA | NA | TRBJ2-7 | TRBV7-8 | CASSGRRLARNEQYF | TGTGCCAGCAGCGGAAGAAGGCTAGCGAGGAACGAGCAGTACTTC
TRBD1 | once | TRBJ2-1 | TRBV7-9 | CASSVTGTGEQFF | TGTGCCAGCAGCGTAACGGGGACAGGGGAGCAGTTCTTC
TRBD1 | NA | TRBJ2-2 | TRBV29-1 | CSVDLGTGGPTGELFF | TGCAGCGTTGACCTAGGGACAGGGGGGCCCACCGGGGAGCTGTTTTTT
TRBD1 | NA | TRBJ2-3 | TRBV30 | CARSRDSGTDTQYF | TGTGCCAGGAGCCGGGACAGCGGCACAGATACGCAGTATTTT
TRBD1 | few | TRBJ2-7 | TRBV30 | CAWSGTGAPPEQYF | TGTGCCTGGAGTGGAACAGGGGCCCCCCCCGAGCAGTACTTC
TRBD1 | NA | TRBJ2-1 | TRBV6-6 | CASNSRDSNNEQFF | TGTGCCAGCAACAGCCGGGACAGTAACAATGAGCAGTTCTTC
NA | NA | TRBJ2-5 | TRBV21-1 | CASSKGEFEVRLAEKKGETQYF | TGTGCCAGCAGCAAAGGTGAGTTCGAGGTCAGACTAGCGGAAAAGAAGGGGGAGACCCAGTACTTC
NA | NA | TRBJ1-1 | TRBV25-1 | CASSESGSRNTEAFF | TGTGCCAGCAGTGAAAGCGGCAGTAGGAACACTGAAGCTTTCTTT
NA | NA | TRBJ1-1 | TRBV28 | CASIMDSNTEAFF | TGTGCCAGCATCATGGACTCCAACACTGAAGCTTTCTTT
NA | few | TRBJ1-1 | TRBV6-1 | CASSRVGEGEAFF | TGTGCCAGCAGTAGAGTCGGGGAGGGTGAAGCTTTCTTT
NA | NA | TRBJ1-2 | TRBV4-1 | CASSQPGTSRRGYTF | TGCGCCAGCAGCCAACCCGGGACATCCCGAAGGGGCTACACCTTC
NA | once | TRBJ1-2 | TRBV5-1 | CASRQTVNYGYTF | TGCGCCAGCAGGCAGACAGTTAACTATGGCTACACCTTC
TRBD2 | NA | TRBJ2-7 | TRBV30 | CAWRVGGPSPEQYF | TGTGCCTGGAGAGTGGGAGGGCCGTCACCCGAGCAGTACTTC
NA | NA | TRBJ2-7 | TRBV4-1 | CASSQNQGVDLPYEQYF | TGCGCCAGCAGCCAAAATCAAGGGGTGGACCTACCCTACGAGCAGTACTTC
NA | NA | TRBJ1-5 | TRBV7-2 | CASSLALGGSNQPQHF | TGTGCCAGCAGCTTAGCGTTGGGGGGGAGCAATCAGCCCCAGCATTTT
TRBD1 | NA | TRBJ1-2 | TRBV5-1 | CASSEGQGVGYTF | TGCGCCAGCAGCGAGGGACAGGGGGTTGGCTACACCTTC
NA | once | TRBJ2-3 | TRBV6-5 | CASSYGGSLYTDTQYF | TGTGCCAGCAGTTACGGGGGGTCACTATACACAGATACGCAGTATTTT
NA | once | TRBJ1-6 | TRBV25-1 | CASSVPGFRVSPLHF | TGTGCCAGCAGTGTCCCAGGGTTTCGGGTTTCACCCCTCCACTTT
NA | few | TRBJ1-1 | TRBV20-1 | CSATGGGEAFF | TGCAGTGCTACCGGGGGGGGTGAAGCTTTCTTT
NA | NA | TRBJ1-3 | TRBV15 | CATSRDTQSGNTIYF | TGTGCCACCAGCAGAGATACGCAGTCTGGAAACACCATATATTTT
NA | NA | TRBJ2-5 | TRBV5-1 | CASSLDDRTETQYF | TGCGCCAGCAGCTTGGACGACAGGACGGAGACCCAGTACTTC
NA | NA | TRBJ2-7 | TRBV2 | CASSETRGEHEQYF | TGTGCCAGCAGTGAAACCAGGGGGGAACACGAGCAGTACTTC
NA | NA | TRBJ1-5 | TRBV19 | CASNVRGSISNQPQHF | TGTGCCAGTAATGTCAGGGGAAGTATCAGCAATCAGCCCCAGCATTTT
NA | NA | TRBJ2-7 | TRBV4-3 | CASSQGTKSSYEQYF | TGCGCCAGCAGCCAAGGGACAAAGAGCTCCTACGAGCAGTACTTC
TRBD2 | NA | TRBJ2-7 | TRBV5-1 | CASSLRAAGVNYEQYF | TGCGCCAGCAGCTTGAGGGCCGCGGGGGTGAACTACGAGCAGTACTTC
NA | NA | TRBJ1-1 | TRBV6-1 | CASSFTRNTEAFF | TGTGCCAGCAGCTTTACAAGGAACACTGAAGCTTTCTTT
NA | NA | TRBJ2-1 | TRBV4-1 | CASSPLGLQGYNEQFF | TGCGCCAGCAGCCCCCTTGGACTTCAGGGGTACAATGAGCAGTTCTTC
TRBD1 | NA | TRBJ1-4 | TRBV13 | CASSLGDRGNEKLFF | TGTGCCAGCAGCCTAGGAGACAGGGGGAATGAAAAACTGTTTTTT
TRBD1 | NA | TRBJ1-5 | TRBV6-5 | CASSGQGRQPQHF | TGTGCCAGCAGTGGACAGGGCAGACAGCCCCAGCATTTT
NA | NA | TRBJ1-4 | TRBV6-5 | CASSYTGSHNEKLFF | TGTGCCAGCAGTTACACAGGGTCTCACAATGAAAAACTGTTTTTT
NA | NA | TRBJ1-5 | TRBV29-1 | CSVGGGSNQPQHF | TGCAGCGTTGGCGGGGGGAGCAATCAGCCCCAGCATTTT
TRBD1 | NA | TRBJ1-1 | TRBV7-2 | CASSRTGTPEAFF | TGTGCCAGCAGCCGGACAGGGACCCCTGAAGCTTTCTTT
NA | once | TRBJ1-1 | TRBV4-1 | CASSQDIRGFTEAFF | TGCGCCAGCAGCCAAGATATTAGGGGCTTTACTGAAGCTTTCTTT
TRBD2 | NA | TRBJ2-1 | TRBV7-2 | CASSTLAGDEQFF | TGTGCCAGCAGTACACTAGCGGGTGATGAGCAGTTCTTC
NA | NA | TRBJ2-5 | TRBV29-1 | CSVEMRFTETQYF | TGCAGCGTTGAGATGCGGTTTACAGAGACCCAGTACTTC
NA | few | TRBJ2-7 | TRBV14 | CASSQDKRVLYEQYF | TGTGCCAGCAGCCAAGATAAGAGGGTCCTCTACGAGCAGTACTTC
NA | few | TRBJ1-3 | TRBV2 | CASSEASSGNTIYF | TGTGCCAGCAGTGAAGCGTCGTCGGGAAACACCATATATTTT
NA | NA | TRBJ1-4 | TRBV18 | CASSRGDNEKLFF | TGTGCCAGCTCGCGGGGGGATAATGAAAAACTGTTTTTT
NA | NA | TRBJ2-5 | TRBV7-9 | CASSSSETQYF | TGTGCCAGCAGCTCATCAGAGACCCAGTACTTC
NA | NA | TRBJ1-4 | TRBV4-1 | CASSQADSEKLFF | TGCGCCAGCAGCCAAGCAGACAGTGAAAAACTGTTTTTT
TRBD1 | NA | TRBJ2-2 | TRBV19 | CASSRIGTGSTGELFF | TGTGCCAGTAGCCGAATCGGGACAGGGTCCACCGGGGAGCTGTTTTTT
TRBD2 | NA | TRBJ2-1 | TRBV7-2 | CASNHGVSGGRNEQFF | TGTGCCAGCAACCATGGGGTTAGCGGGGGTAGGAATGAGCAGTTCTTC
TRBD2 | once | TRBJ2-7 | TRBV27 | CASSFGTSGEYEQYF | TGTGCCAGCAGTTTTGGTACTAGCGGGGAATACGAGCAGTACTTC
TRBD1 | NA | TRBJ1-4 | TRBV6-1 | CASSADRGREKLFF | TGTGCCAGCAGTGCCGACAGGGGGCGCGAAAAACTGTTTTTT
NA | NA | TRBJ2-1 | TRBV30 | CAWSRGLANFYEQFF | TGTGCCTGGAGTCGTGGCCTAGCGAATTTCTATGAGCAGTTCTTC
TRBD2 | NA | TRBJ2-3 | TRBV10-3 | CAIRTLAGGDTQYF | TGTGCCATCAGGACTCTAGCGGGAGGAGATACGCAGTATTTT
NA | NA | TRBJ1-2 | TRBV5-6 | CASSLAGIGYGYTF | TGTGCCAGCAGCTTGGCCGGGATAGGCTATGGCTACACCTTC
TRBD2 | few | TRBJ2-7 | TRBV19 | CATSRGGSSYEQYF | TGTGCCACCTCACGGGGGGGTTCCTCCTACGAGCAGTACTTC
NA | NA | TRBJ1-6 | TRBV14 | CASSQGGHLPPEF | TGTGCCAGCAGCCAAGGTGGACACCTACCTCCAGAATTT
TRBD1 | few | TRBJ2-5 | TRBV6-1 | CASSEAQGQGQETQYF | TGTGCCAGCAGTGAAGCCCAGGGACAGGGCCAAGAGACCCAGTACTTC